Included here is one TCR beta chain sequence, with context. Its specificity is not known. This sample is drawn from a study of T-cell reconstitution after alpha-beta-depleted transplantation in children. Study conclusions and caveats: Some patients' high day-60 TCRbeta diversity was traced to surviving recipient T cells and thymic progenitors. Newly made T cells mostly supplied T-cell counts and diversity one year after transplant. Reportedly, only several hundred clones from non-depleted graft cells drove alpha-beta T-cell counts at about two months.

This CDR3 has 16 residues. J lost 1 base, V lost 8 bases, and 13 bases had no gene match. The germline V gene has CDR1 MDHEN and CDR2 SYDVKM. Unique molecular identifiers were incorporated during preparation of the TCRbeta library. Using its own MiXCR run on the PCR reads, TCRdb lists one record per CDR3 protein. The sample shows about 440,000 distinct CDR3 sequences, over 40% of them seen only once. This sequence was found in a girl aged 2 to 9 with aplastic anemia, due to receive a stem cell transplant. The rearrangement uses TRBV28 and TRBJ1-1; 7 positions agree with TRBD1. Specimen: PBMCs, collected before TCRalphabeta/CD19-depleted stem cell transplant. DNA of the CDR3: TGTGCCAGCCCCTCGTCGACCGGGACAGCGAACACTGAAGCTTTCTTT. Amino acid sequence: CASPSSTGTANTEAFF. Complete variable domain (other parts from reference TRBV28 and TRBJ1-1): DVKVTQSSRYLVKRTGEKVFLECVQDMDHENMFWYRQDPGLGLRLIYFSYDVKMKEKGDIPEGYSVSREKKERFSLILESASTNQTSMYLCASPSSTGTANTEAFFGQGTRLTVV.